A selection of T cell receptor beta chains follows, all from one sample in a study of shared clonotypes between healthy human individuals. Using immunoSEQ multiplex PCR, the repertoire was profiled, and TCRdb retains in-frame clones only, with some absent. The repertoire has around 1.1 million clones, about four fifths of them found once; the top ten carry 0.6% to 0.75%. Sequenced sample: memory CD4+ T cells from PBMCs. These receptors originate from a man between 18 and 35 years old in good health. Some clones in this sample may be carry-over from other donors' samples. Each CDR3 is given with its conserved first and last residue. Each record gives: clone size, V gene, J gene, D gene, CDR3 DNA, CDR3 protein. A D gene is named only where the DNA matches it firmly. For some rows the clone size is stated as once, few or many, or as a class when expanded; others skip it.

size: once
V: TRBV15
J: TRBJ2-3
D: NA
DNA: TGTGCCACCAGGCAGGGCTTGGTTTCGGATACGCAGTATTTT
CDR3: CATRQGLVSDTQYF

size: NA
V: TRBV2
J: TRBJ2-7
D: TRBD2
DNA: TGTGCCAGCAGTGTGACTAGCGGGATCGACGAGCAGTACTTC
CDR3: CASSVTSGIDEQYF

size: NA
V: TRBV28
J: TRBJ2-6
D: NA
DNA: TGTGCCAGCAGTTTATCCGGGGCTGGGGCCAACGTCCTGACTTTC
CDR3: CASSLSGAGANVLTF

size: NA
V: TRBV11-2
J: TRBJ1-2
D: NA
DNA: TGTGCCAGCAGCTTAGACCTCGCTAACTATGGCTACACCTTC
CDR3: CASSLDLANYGYTF

size: NA
V: TRBV18
J: TRBJ2-1
D: TRBD2
DNA: TGTGCCAGCTCACCCGGACTAGCGGGGGACAATGAGCAGTTCTTC
CDR3: CASSPGLAGDNEQFF

size: NA
V: TRBV5-4
J: TRBJ2-2
D: NA
DNA: TGTGCCAGCAGCTTGGTAGTAGACACCGGGGAGCTGTTTTTT
CDR3: CASSLVVDTGELFF

size: NA
V: TRBV4-2
J: TRBJ2-3
D: TRBD2
DNA: TGTGCCAGCAGCCAAGGGGCCAGCGGGAAAGATACGCAGTATTTT
CDR3: CASSQGASGKDTQYF

size: NA
V: TRBV19
J: TRBJ2-7
D: NA
DNA: TGTGCCAGTAGTATTCGCACCTGGGGGCCTTCTCCCTACGAGCAGTACTTC
CDR3: CASSIRTWGPSPYEQYF

size: NA
V: TRBV7-2
J: TRBJ2-7
D: NA
DNA: TGTGCCAGCAGCTTAGGAGGGACGGCCTCCTACGAGCAGTACTTC
CDR3: CASSLGGTASYEQYF

size: NA
V: TRBV9
J: TRBJ2-5
D: TRBD2
DNA: TGTGCCAGCAGTAGGACTAGCGCAGAGACCCAGTACTTC
CDR3: CASSRTSAETQYF

size: NA
V: TRBV5-5
J: TRBJ1-1
D: NA
DNA: TGTGCCAGCAGCTTTTTCCCAGCACTTGAAGCTTTCTTT
CDR3: CASSFFPALEAFF

size: NA
V: TRBV7-2
J: TRBJ1-5
D: NA
DNA: TGTGCCAGCAGCCCCGGGGCCCAAGGTCAGCCCCAGCATTTT
CDR3: CASSPGAQGQPQHF

size: NA
V: TRBV30
J: TRBJ2-7
D: TRBD1
DNA: TGTGCCTCCTACCGGGGACAGGGGAGGTCCGAGCAGTACTTC
CDR3: CASYRGQGRSEQYF

size: NA
V: TRBV9
J: TRBJ2-1
D: TRBD1
DNA: TGTGCCAGCAGCGCCCCGGGACAGGGGAGGAATGAGCAGTTCTTC
CDR3: CASSAPGQGRNEQFF

size: NA
V: TRBV5-4
J: TRBJ2-1
D: TRBD1
DNA: TGTGCCAGCAGCTTGGATCGACAGGGATACAATGAGCAGTTCTTC
CDR3: CASSLDRQGYNEQFF

size: NA
V: TRBV7-9
J: TRBJ2-2
D: NA
DNA: TGTGCCAGCAGCTCGTGGACTGGCACCGGGGAGCTGTTTTTT
CDR3: CASSSWTGTGELFF